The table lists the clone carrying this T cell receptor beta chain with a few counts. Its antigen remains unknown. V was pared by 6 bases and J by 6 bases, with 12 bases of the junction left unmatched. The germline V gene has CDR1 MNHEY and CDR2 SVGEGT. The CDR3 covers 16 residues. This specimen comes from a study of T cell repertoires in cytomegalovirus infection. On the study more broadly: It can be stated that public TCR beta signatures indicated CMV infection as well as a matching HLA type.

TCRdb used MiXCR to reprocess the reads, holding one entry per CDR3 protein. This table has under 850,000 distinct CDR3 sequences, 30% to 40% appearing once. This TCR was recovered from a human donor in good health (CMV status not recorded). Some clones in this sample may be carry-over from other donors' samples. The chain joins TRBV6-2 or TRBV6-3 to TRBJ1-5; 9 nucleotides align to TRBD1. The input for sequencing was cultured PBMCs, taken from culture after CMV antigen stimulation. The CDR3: CASRSIATGGTQPQHF. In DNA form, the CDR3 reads TGTGCCAGCAGGTCCATCGCGACAGGGGGGACTCAGCCCCAGCATTTT.